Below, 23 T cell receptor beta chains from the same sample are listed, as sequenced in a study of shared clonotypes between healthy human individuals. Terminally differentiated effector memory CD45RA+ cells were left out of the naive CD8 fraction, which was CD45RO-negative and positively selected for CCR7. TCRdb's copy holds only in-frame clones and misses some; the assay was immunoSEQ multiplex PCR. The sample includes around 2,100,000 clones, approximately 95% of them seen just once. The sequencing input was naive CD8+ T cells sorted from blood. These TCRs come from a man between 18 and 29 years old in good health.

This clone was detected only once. The CDR3 sequence: CASSFPDGGEQYF. The CDR3 DNA follows: TGTGCCAGCAGCTTCCCGGACGGGGGCGAGCAGTACTTC. The chain is built from TRBV7-6 and TRBJ2-7; D is possibly TRBD2 (6 bases). Germline CDR1 SGHVS, CDR2 FNYEAQ. This CDR3 region has 13 residues. Trimming took off 3 bases at V and 6 bases at J, with 12 bases between the two ends.

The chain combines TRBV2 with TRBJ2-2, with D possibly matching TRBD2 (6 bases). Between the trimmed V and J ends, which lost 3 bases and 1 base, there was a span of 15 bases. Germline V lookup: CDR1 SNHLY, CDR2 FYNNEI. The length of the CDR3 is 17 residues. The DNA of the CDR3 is TGTGCCAGCAGTGATCCACCCGGGACTCTGAACACCGGGGAGCTGTTTTTT. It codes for CASSDPPGTLNTGELFF.

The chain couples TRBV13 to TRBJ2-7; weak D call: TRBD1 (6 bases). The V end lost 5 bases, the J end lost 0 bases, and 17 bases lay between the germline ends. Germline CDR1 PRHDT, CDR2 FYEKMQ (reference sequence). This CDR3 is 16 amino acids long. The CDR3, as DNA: TGTGCCAGCAGCATACTCGCCCGGGACAACTCCTACGAGCAGTACTTC. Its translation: CASSILARDNSYEQYF.

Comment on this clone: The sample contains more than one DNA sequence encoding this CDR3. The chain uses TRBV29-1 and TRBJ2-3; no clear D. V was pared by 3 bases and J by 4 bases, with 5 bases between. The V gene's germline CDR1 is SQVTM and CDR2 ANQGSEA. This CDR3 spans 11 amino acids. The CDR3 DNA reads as TGCAGCGTTGACGGTCCAGATACGCAGTATTTT. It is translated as CSVDGPDTQYF.

This CDR3 reads CASSVYRETSGSLRSSSNEQFF. In DNA, the CDR3 is TGCGCCAGCAGTGTCTATCGGGAGACTAGCGGGAGTTTACGGTCCAGTAGCAATGAGCAGTTCTTC. V and J are TRBV10-2 and TRBJ2-1; 12 bases fit TRBD2. This CDR3 has 22 amino acids. Trimming took 4 bases from V and 6 from J; bases not matched to a gene: 25. Germline V gene lookup returns CDR1 WSHSY and CDR2 SAAADI.

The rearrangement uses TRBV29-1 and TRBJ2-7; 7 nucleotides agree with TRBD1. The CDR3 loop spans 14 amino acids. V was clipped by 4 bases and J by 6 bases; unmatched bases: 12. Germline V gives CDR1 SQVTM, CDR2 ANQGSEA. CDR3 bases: TGCAGCGTTGTAGAGGAAAGGGGGCCATTCGAGCAGTACTTC. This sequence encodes CSVVEERGPFEQYF.

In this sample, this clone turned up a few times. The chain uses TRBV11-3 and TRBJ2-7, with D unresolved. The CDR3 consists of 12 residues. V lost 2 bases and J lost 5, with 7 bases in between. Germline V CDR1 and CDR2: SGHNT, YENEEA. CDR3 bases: TGTGCCAGCAGCTTATGGGCTAACGAGCAGTACTTC. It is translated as CASSLWANEQYF.

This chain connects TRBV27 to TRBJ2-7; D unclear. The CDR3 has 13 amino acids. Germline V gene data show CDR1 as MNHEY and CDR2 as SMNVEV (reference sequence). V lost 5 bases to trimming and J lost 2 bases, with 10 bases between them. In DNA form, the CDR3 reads TGTGCCAGCAGTAACCTCCAGACCTACGAGCAGTACTTC. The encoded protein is CASSNLQTYEQYF.

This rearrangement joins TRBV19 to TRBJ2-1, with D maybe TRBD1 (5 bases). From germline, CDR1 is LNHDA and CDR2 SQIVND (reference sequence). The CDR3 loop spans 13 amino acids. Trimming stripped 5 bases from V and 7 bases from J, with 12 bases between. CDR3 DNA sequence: TGTGCCAGTAGTCTCAGGGATGGGAATGAGCAGTTCTTC. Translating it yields CASSLRDGNEQFF. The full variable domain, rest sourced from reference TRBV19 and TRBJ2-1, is DGGITQSPKYLFRKEGQNVTLSCEQNLNHDAMYWYRQDPGQGLRLIYYSQIVNDFQKGDIAEGYSVSREKKESFPLTVTSAQKNPTAFYLCASSLRDGNEQFFGPGTRLTVL.

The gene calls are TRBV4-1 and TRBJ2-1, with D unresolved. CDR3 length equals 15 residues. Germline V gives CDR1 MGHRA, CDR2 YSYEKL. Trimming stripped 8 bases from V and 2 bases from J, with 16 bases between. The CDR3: CASGPGPLTYNEQFF. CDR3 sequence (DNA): TGCGCCAGCGGGCCAGGTCCCCTAACCTACAATGAGCAGTTCTTC.

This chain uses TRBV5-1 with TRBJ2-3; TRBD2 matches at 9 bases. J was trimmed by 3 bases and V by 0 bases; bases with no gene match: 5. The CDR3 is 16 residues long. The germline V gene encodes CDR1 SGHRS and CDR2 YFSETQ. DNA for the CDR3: TGCGCCAGCAGCTTGGTGGCGGGGGGGCGAACAGATACGCAGTATTTT. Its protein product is CASSLVAGGRTDTQYF.

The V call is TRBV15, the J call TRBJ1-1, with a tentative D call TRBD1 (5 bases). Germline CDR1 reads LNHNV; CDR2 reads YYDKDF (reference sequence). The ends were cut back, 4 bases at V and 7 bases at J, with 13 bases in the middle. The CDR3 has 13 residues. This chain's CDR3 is CATSITQGDEAFF. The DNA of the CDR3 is TGTGCCACCAGCATTACCCAGGGTGATGAAGCTTTCTTT.

The CDR3 DNA reads TGCGCCAGCAGCTTGCCAGAAATGAACACTGAAGCTTTCTTT. Translating it yields CASSLPEMNTEAFF. V is TRBV5-1 and J is TRBJ1-1; D is undetermined. CDR1 is SGHRS and CDR2 is YFSETQ in the germline V gene. The CDR3 consists of 14 residues. The germline V and J ends were trimmed by 1 base and 0 bases, with 7 bases remaining between them.

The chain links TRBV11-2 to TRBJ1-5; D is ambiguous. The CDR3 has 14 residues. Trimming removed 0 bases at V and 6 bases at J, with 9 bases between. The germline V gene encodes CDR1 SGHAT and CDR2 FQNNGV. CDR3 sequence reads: CASSLDPSGQPQHF. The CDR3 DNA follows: TGTGCCAGCAGCTTAGATCCCTCTGGTCAGCCCCAGCATTTT.

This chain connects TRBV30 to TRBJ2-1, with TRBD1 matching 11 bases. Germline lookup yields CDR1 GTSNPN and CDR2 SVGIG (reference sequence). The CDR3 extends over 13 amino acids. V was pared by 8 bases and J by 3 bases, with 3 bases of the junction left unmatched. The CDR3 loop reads CARGQGGYNEQFF. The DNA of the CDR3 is TGTGCCCGGGGACAGGGGGGCTACAATGAGCAGTTCTTC.

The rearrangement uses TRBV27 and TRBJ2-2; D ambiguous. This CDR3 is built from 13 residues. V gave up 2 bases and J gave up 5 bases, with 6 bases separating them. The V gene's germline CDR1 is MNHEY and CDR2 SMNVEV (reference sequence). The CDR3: CASSLRQTGELFF. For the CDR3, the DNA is TGTGCCAGCAGTTTAAGGCAGACCGGGGAGCTGTTTTTT.

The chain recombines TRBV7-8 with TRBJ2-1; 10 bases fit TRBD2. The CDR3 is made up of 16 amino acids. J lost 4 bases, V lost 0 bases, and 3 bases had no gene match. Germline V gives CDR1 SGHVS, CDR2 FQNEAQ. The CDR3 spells CASSLALAGGYNEQFF. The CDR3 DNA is TGTGCCAGCAGCTTAGCGTTAGCGGGAGGTTACAATGAGCAGTTCTTC.

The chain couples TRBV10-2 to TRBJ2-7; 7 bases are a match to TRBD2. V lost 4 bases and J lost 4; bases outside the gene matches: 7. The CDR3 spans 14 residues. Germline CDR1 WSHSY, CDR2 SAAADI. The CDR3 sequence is CASSGASGFYEQYF. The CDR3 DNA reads TGCGCCAGCAGTGGGGCTAGCGGTTTTTACGAGCAGTACTTC.

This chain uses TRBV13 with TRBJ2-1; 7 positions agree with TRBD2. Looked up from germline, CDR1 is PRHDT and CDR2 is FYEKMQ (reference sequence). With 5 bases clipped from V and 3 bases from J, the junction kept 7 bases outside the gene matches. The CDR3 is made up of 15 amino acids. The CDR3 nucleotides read TGTGCCAGCAGCCCGACGGGCGGGGGCTACAATGAGCAGTTCTTC. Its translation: CASSPTGGGYNEQFF.

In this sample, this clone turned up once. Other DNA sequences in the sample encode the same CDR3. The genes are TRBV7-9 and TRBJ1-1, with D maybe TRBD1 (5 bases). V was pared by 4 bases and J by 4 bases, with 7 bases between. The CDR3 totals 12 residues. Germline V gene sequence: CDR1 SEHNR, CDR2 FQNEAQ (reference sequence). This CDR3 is CASSSQGTEAFF. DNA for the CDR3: TGTGCCAGCAGCTCTCAGGGCACTGAAGCTTTCTTT.

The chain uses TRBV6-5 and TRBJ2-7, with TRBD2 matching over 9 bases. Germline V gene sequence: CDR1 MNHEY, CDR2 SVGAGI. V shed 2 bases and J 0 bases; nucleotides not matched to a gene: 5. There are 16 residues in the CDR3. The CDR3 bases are TGTGCCAGCAGTTACGGGGCTAGCGGGAACTCCTACGAGCAGTACTTC. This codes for CASSYGASGNSYEQYF.

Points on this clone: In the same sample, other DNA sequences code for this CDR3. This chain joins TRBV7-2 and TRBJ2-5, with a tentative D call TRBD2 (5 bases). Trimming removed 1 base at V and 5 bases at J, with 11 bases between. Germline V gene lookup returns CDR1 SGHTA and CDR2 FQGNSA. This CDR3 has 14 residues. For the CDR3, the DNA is TGTGCCAGCAGCTTAGTTGGAGGAGCTGAGACCCAGTACTTC. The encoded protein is CASSLVGGAETQYF.

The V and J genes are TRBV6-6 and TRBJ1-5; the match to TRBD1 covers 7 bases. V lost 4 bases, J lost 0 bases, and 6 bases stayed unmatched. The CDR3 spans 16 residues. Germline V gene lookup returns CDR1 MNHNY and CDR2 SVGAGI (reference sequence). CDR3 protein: CASSSAQGFSNQPQHF. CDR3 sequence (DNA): TGTGCCAGCAGTTCAGCACAGGGGTTTAGCAATCAGCCCCAGCATTTT.